The clone carrying this T cell receptor (beta chain) has at least ten counts. Its antigen is not identified. The data originate from a study of CD8+CD57+ T cells in acquired aplastic anemia. Genomic DNA, serving as template, underwent TCR beta VDJ and CDR3 profiling. TCRdb passed the reads through MiXCR, listing each CDR3 protein once. The data hold 250,000 to 350,000 distinct CDR3 sequences, with roughly 59% observed a single time. The ends were cut back, 2 bases at V and 10 bases at J, with 27 bases in the middle. Germline V CDR1 and CDR2: KGHDR, SFDVKD. The CDR3 has 18 amino acids. An expansion of CD8+CD57+ cells by flow cytometry had been shown in patients chosen for sequencing. Receipt of therapy had not occurred in any patient by the time of blood sampling. Findings and caveats of the study: Patients and controls had CD8+ Simpson's diversity values that were not significantly distinct.

The material sequenced was sorted CD4+, CD8+, or CD8+CD57+ T cells (not recorded which) from PBMCs. This receptor was obtained from a human donor with aplastic anemia. V is TRBV24-1 and J is TRBJ2-3; D may match TRBD1 or TRBD2 (6 bases each). This chain's CDR3 is CATSDSLGGPNLLGAQYF. The CDR3 DNA reads as TGTGCCACCAGTGATTCTCTGGGGGGCCCTAACCTTCTAGGCGCGCAGTATTTT.